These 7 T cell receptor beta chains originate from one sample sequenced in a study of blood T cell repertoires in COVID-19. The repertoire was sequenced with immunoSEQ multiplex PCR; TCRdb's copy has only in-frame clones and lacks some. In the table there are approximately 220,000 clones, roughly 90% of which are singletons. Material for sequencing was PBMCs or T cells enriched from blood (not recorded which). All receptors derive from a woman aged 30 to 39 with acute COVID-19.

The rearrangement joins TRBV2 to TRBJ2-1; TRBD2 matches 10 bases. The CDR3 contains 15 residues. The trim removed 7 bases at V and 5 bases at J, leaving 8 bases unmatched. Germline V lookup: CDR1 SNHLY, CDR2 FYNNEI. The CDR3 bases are TGTGCCAGCATCCCAGCGGGGGGGTGGGACAATGAGCAGTTCTTC. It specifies CASIPAGGWDNEQFF.

For the CDR3, the DNA is TGTGCCAGCAGCTCAAGAGCTAGCGGGGGGGCCTACGAGCAGTACTTC. Protein sequence: CASSSRASGGAYEQYF. The chain uses TRBV7-9 and TRBJ2-7, with 12 bases matching TRBD2. Trimming took 4 bases from V and 2 from J; bases not matched to a gene: 6. The CDR3 loop spans 16 amino acids. CDR1 SEHNR and CDR2 FQNEAQ come from the germline V gene (reference sequence).

The CDR3 sequence: CATSSHPDMNTEAFF. In DNA form, the CDR3 reads TGTGCCACCAGCTCCCACCCGGACATGAACACTGAAGCTTTCTTT. The chain combines TRBV15 with TRBJ1-1; weak D call: TRBD1 (5 bases). Trimming left V 5 bases short and J 0 bases short, with 13 bases between. Germline CDR1 reads LNHNV; CDR2 reads YYDKDF (reference sequence). The CDR3 runs to 15 residues. The full variable domain, in which reference TRBV15 and TRBJ1-1 provide the parts outside the CDR3, is DAMVIQNPRYQVTQFGKPVTLSCSQTLNHNVMYWYQQKSSQAPKLLFHYYDKDFNNEADTPDNFQSRRPNTSFCFLDIRSPGLGDTAMYLCATSSHPDMNTEAFFGQGTRLTVV.

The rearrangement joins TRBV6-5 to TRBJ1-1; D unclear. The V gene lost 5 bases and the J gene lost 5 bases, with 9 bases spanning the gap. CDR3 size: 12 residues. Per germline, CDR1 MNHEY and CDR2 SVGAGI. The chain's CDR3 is CASSRGVTEAFF. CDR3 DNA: TGTGCCAGCAGTCGTGGAGTAACTGAAGCTTTCTTT.

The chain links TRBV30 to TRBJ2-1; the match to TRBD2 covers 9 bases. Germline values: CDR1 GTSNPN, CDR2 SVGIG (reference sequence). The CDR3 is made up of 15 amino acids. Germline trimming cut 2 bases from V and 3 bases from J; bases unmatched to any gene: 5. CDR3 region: CAWSLAGDIYNEQFF. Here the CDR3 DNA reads TGTGCCTGGAGTTTAGCGGGGGACATCTACAATGAGCAGTTCTTC.

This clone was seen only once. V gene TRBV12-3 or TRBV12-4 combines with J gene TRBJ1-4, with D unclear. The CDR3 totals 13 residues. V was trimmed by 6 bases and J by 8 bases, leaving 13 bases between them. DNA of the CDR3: TGTGCCAGCAGGGCGCTAACAGAGGAAAAACTGTTTTTT. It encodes CASRALTEEKLFF.

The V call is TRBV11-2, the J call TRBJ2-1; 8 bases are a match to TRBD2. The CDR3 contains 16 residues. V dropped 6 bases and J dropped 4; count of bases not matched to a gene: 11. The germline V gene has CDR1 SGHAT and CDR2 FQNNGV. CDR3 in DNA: TGTGCCAGCAGGCCACTAAGGGGACTAGAATACAATGAGCAGTTCTTC. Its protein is CASRPLRGLEYNEQFF.